These 24 T cell receptor beta chains were sequenced from one sample in a study of graft-versus-host responses after intestinal transplantation. Antigens of these TCRs are unknown. Only in-frame clones appear in the TCRdb table, and some are missing; sequencing was by immunoSEQ multiplex PCR. The data hold over 75,000 clones, with 80% to 95% observed a single time. The sample consisted of unstimulated CD8+ T cells sorted from spleen or lymph node cells, taken before transplant. All receptors come from a human donor who was the organ donor for an intestinal transplant.

V and J are TRBV5-1 and TRBJ2-2; TRBD1 aligns across 7 bases. Germline V CDR1 and CDR2: SGHRS, YFSETQ. This CDR3 has 14 amino acids. After removal of 8 bases from V and 6 bases from J, the junction contained 10 bases not matched to a gene. The CDR3 region has the DNA TGCGCCAGTAGGTCTGAGGGGGCATCCGGGGAGCTGTTTTTT. Its protein product is CASRSEGASGELFF.

The CDR3 DNA sequence: TGTGCCAGCAGTGGTACAGGGAATCTAGGGGAGACCCAGTACTTC. Translation gives CASSGTGNLGETQYF. The chain uses TRBV28 and TRBJ2-5; possibly TRBD1 for D (6 bases). Trimming took off 5 bases at V and 5 bases at J, with 18 bases between the two ends. Germline loops: CDR1 MDHEN, CDR2 SYDVKM. The CDR3 covers 15 residues.

The V call is TRBV7-8, the J call TRBJ2-7, with TRBD1 as a possible D gene (6 bases). Deletions cut 5 bases from V and 0 bases from J, with 14 bases between. The CDR3 is 15 amino acids. Per the germline V gene, CDR1 is SGHVS and CDR2 is FQNEAQ. The CDR3 loop is CASSGAGVPSYEQYF. DNA of the CDR3: TGTGCCAGCAGCGGGGCAGGGGTACCCTCCTACGAGCAGTACTTC.

The chain couples TRBV19 to TRBJ1-1, with 10 bases fitting TRBD1. J gave up 1 base and V 4 bases, and 3 bases lay outside the gene matches. Germline CDR1 and CDR2: LNHDA and SQIVND (reference sequence). This CDR3 spans 15 amino acids. DNA of the CDR3: TGTGCCAGTAGTAAACGACAGGGGGCGAACACTGAAGCTTTCTTT. Translating gives CASSKRQGANTEAFF.

The CDR3 is CSVSITEAFF. In nucleotides, the CDR3 is TGCAGCGTTTCCATCACTGAAGCTTTCTTT. The V and J genes are TRBV29-1 and TRBJ1-1; the D is unclear. V dropped 5 bases and J dropped 4 bases, with 5 bases sitting between them. Germline V lookup: CDR1 SQVTM, CDR2 ANQGSEA. The length of the CDR3 is 10 residues.

The chain combines TRBV27 with TRBJ2-7; tentatively, D is TRBD1 (6 bases). V was cut by 5 bases and J by 2 bases, with 19 bases left in between. The CDR3 contains 16 residues. The germline gives CDR1 MNHEY, CDR2 SMNVEV (reference sequence). CDR3 sequence reads: CASSPGHHSIPYEQYF. For the CDR3, the DNA is TGTGCCAGCAGTCCGGGACACCATTCAATCCCCTACGAGCAGTACTTC.

The J gene is TRBJ1-2, the V gene TRBV5-1; 8 bases align to TRBD1. Germline V gene data show CDR1 as SGHRS and CDR2 as YFSETQ. This CDR3 contains 14 residues. V lost 1 base, J lost 8 bases, and 7 bases stayed unmatched. The CDR3 bases are TGCGCCAGCAGCTTGCTAGGCAGGGGGCCGGGCTACACCTTC. Protein product: CASSLLGRGPGYTF.

The chain couples TRBV5-4 to TRBJ2-6, with 10 nucleotides matching TRBD2. Germline assignment: CDR1 SGHNT and CDR2 YYREEE (reference sequence). CDR3 length: 19 residues. V lost 1 base to trimming and J lost 0 bases; unmatched junction nucleotides: 7. The CDR3 sequence: CASSLFWTSGLSGANVLTF. The CDR3 nucleotides read TGTGCCAGCAGCTTGTTTTGGACTAGCGGACTCTCTGGGGCCAACGTCCTGACTTTC.

This chain links TRBV27 with TRBJ2-2; TRBD1 aligns across 7 bases. The CDR3 runs to 15 residues. Germline CDR1 MNHEY, CDR2 SMNVEV (reference sequence). V lost 3 bases to trimming and J lost 4 bases; unmatched junction nucleotides: 5. The CDR3 is CASSLTGQPTGELFF. The CDR3 region has the DNA TGTGCCAGCAGTTTGACAGGGCAACCCACCGGGGAGCTGTTTTTT.

The gene calls are TRBV19 and TRBJ1-2; no firm D call. The CDR3 is 11 residues long. Germline CDR1 reads LNHDA; CDR2 reads SQIVND (reference sequence). V was pared by 10 bases and J by 5 bases, with 11 bases between. CDR3 nucleotide sequence: TGTGCCATTATGGGCGATTATGGCTACACCTTC. Its translation: CAIMGDYGYTF. The complete variable domain, with remaining parts taken from reference TRBV19 and TRBJ1-2, reads DGGITQSPKYLFRKEGQNVTLSCEQNLNHDAMYWYRQDPGQGLRLIYYSQIVNDFQKGDIAEGYSVSREKKESFPLTVTSAQKNPTAFYLCAIMGDYGYTFGSGTRLTVV.

The chain has TRBV19 and TRBJ2-1; 7 bases are a match to TRBD2. This CDR3 is built from 14 residues. Per the germline V gene, CDR1 is LNHDA and CDR2 is SQIVND (reference sequence). The ends lost 6 bases at V and 6 bases at J; junction bases unmatched: 8. The CDR3: CASRTSNRLNEQFF. The CDR3 DNA reads as TGTGCCAGTAGGACTAGCAATCGTCTCAATGAGCAGTTCTTC.

Only one count was recorded for this clone. The chain combines TRBV5-1 with TRBJ2-2; 9 nucleotides line up with TRBD1. The CDR3 spans 16 residues. The germline V gene has CDR1 SGHRS and CDR2 YFSETQ. V shed 4 bases and J 3 bases; nucleotides not matched to a gene: 7. The CDR3 DNA is TGCGCCAGCAGCAATCCGGGACAGGGATACACCGGGGAGCTGTTTTTT. Its protein product is CASSNPGQGYTGELFF.

This chain connects TRBV6-1 to TRBJ2-7; possible D gene TRBD1, 6 bases. The CDR3 extends over 13 amino acids. V was pared by 6 bases and J by 2 bases, with 11 bases between. The germline V gene has CDR1 MNHNS and CDR2 SASEGT. The CDR3 DNA sequence: TGTGCCAGCAGGACAGGTAACACCTACGAGCAGTACTTC. It specifies CASRTGNTYEQYF.

This chain links TRBV5-1 with TRBJ2-7; 8 positions agree with TRBD1. Germline V lookup: CDR1 SGHRS, CDR2 YFSETQ. The CDR3 spans 15 residues. Unmatched junction bases numbered 8, after V lost 1 base and J lost 5 bases. The CDR3 DNA is TGCGCCAGCAGCTTGAGACAGGGGACTTTTAACGAGCAGTACTTC. Protein sequence: CASSLRQGTFNEQYF.

CDR3 sequence reads: CASGDSTNEKLFF. CDR3 nucleotide sequence: TGTGCCTCAGGGGATTCAACTAATGAAAAACTGTTTTTT. V usage is TRBV10-3 and J usage is TRBJ1-4; D is possibly TRBD1 (6 bases). CDR1 is ENHRY and CDR2 is SYGVKD in the germline V gene. The CDR3 extends over 13 amino acids. Trimming removed 11 bases from V and 0 bases from J, with 10 bases in between.

V usage is TRBV27 and J usage is TRBJ2-3; 11 positions match TRBD2. The germline V gene encodes CDR1 MNHEY and CDR2 SMNVEV (reference sequence). The CDR3 runs to 16 residues. Losses at the gene ends were 2 bases for V and 4 bases for J; bases not matched to a gene: 5. The CDR3 nucleotides are TGTGCCAGCAGTTTAAGGTCACTAGCGGGGGCAGATACGCAGTATTTT. Translation gives CASSLRSLAGADTQYF.

This clone was seen a few times. The V gene is TRBV6-5, the J gene TRBJ1-5; D is unclear. The CDR3 totals 14 residues. V lost 6 bases to trimming and J lost 6 bases, with 15 bases between them. The germline V gene encodes CDR1 MNHEY and CDR2 SVGAGI. The CDR3 nucleotides are TGTGCCAGCAGCCTGAACTCCCAGGCTCAGCCCCAGCATTTT. This codes for CASSLNSQAQPQHF.

The genes are TRBV20-1 and TRBJ1-1; no clear D gene. CDR1 is DFQATT, CDR2 SNEGSKA, per germline (reference sequence). V was cut by 6 bases and J by 9 bases, with 14 bases left in between. This CDR3 comprises 11 residues. Here the CDR3 reads CSANPGGQAFF. The CDR3 DNA reads as TGCAGTGCGAATCCAGGTGGCCAAGCTTTCTTT.

The chain uses TRBV5-1 and TRBJ2-1, with TRBD2 as a possible D gene (6 bases). CDR1 and CDR2 from the germline V gene are SGHRS and YFSETQ. The CDR3 runs 15 residues. Trimming removed 2 bases at V and 3 bases at J, with 12 bases between. CDR3 region: CASSFNGGDYNEQFF. Here the CDR3 DNA reads TGCGCCAGCAGCTTTAACGGGGGAGACTACAATGAGCAGTTCTTC.

J is TRBJ2-2 and V is TRBV11-3, with 11 bases that match TRBD2. Germline V gene lookup returns CDR1 SGHNT and CDR2 YENEEA. The CDR3 spans 16 residues. V dropped 4 bases and J dropped 4; count of bases not matched to a gene: 5. In nucleotides, the CDR3 is TGTGCCAGCAGCTCAACCGGGACTAGCGGCACCGGGGAGCTGTTTTTT. This translates into CASSSTGTSGTGELFF.

This chain uses TRBV1 with TRBJ1-1. TRBV1 is assigned pseudogene status. CDR3 length equals 18 residues. The CDR3 bases are TGCACCAGCAGCCAAGTCATTTTCCCCGGGGGGAGGGACACTGAAGCTTTCTTT. This sequence encodes CTSSQVIFPGGRDTEAFF.

This clone turned up a few times. The chain uses TRBV7-9 and TRBJ2-5; the D gene is possibly TRBD2 (7 bases). CDR3 length: 14 residues. V dropped 10 bases and J dropped 4 bases, with 19 bases sitting between them. Germline V gene lookup returns CDR1 SEHNR and CDR2 FQNEAQ (reference sequence). The CDR3 region has the DNA TGTGCCACGGGGGGCGCCTACGGGCGAGAGACCCAGTACTTC. Its protein product is CATGGAYGRETQYF.

The J gene is TRBJ1-1, the V gene TRBV30; maybe TRBD1 (6 bases). The CDR3 covers 13 residues. V lost 1 base and J 5 bases, leaving 11 bases between the germline ends. Germline lookup yields CDR1 GTSNPN and CDR2 SVGIG (reference sequence). Here the CDR3 DNA reads TGTGCCTGGAGTGCGGGGGGCTGGACTGAAGCTTTCTTT. It yields the protein CAWSAGGWTEAFF.

V is TRBV5-4 and J is TRBJ2-7; TRBD1 aligns across 11 bases. Per the germline V gene, CDR1 is SGHNT and CDR2 is YYREEE (reference sequence). The V and J ends lost 0 bases and 5 bases, in that order; junction bases with no gene match: 19. The CDR3 contains 20 residues. In DNA form, the CDR3 reads TGTGCCAGCAGCTTGGTGGGGTGGGGGACAGGGGGTCTTCCTTTAGACGAGCAGTACTTC. Residues: CASSLVGWGTGGLPLDEQYF. The full variable domain, in which reference TRBV5-4 and TRBJ2-7 provide the parts outside the CDR3, is ETGVTQSPTHLIKTRGQQVTLRCSSQSGHNTVSWYQQALGQGPQFIFQYYREEENGRGNFPPRFSGLQFPNYSSELNVNALELDDSALYLCASSLVGWGTGGLPLDEQYFGPGTRLTVT.